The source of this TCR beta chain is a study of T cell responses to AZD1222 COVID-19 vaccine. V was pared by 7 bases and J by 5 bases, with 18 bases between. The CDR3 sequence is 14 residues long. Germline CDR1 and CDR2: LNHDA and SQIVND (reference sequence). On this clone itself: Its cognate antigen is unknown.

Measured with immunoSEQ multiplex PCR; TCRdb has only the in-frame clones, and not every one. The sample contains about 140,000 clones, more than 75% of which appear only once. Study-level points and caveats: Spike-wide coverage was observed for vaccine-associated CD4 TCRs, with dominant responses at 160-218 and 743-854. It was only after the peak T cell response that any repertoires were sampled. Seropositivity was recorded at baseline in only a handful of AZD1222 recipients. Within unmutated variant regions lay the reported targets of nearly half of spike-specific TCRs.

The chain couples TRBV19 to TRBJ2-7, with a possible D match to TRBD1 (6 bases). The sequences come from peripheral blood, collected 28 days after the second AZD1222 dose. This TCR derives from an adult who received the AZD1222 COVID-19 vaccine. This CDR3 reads CASNIRTDWDEQYF. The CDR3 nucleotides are TGTGCCAGTAACATCCGGACAGATTGGGACGAGCAGTACTTC.